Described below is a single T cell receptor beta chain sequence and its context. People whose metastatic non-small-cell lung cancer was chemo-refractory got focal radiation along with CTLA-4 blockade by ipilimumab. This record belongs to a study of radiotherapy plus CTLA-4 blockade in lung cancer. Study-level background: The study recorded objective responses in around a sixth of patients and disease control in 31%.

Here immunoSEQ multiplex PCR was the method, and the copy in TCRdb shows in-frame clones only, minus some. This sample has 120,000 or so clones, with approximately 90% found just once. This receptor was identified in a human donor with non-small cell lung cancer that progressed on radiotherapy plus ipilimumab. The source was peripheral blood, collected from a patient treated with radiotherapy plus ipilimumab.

DNA for the CDR3: TGTGCCAGCAGCCCGACAGGGAACTACGAGCAGTACTTC. Its translation is CASSPTGNYEQYF. The genes are TRBV7-6 and TRBJ2-7; 7 nucleotides agree with TRBD1. From germline, CDR1 is SGHVS and CDR2 FNYEAQ. This CDR3 spans 13 amino acids. J gave up 3 bases and V 5 bases, and 4 bases lay outside the gene matches.